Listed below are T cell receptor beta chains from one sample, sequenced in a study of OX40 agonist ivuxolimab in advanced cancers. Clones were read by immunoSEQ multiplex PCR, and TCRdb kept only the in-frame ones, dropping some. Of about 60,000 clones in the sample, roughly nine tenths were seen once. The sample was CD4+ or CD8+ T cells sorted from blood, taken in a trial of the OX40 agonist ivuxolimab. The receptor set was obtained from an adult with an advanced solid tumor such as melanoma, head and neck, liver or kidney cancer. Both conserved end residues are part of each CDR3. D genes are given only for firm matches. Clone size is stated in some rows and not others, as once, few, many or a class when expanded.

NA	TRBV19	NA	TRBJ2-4	TGTGCCAGTAGGGGGACGGCAAAAAACATTCAGTACTTC	CASRGTAKNIQYF
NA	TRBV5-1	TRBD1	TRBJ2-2	TGCGCCAGCAGCTTACAGGGGGGAAACACCGGGGAGCTGTTTTTT	CASSLQGGNTGELFF
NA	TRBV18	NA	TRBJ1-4	TGTGCCAGCTCACCACCCCCGGGGGGTGAAAAACTGTTTTTT	CASSPPPGGEKLFF
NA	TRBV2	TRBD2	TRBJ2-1	TGTGCCAGCAGACAGCGGGAGGAAGGATACAATGAGCAGTTCTTC	CASRQREEGYNEQFF
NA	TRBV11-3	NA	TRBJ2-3	TGTGCCAGCAGCTCTCGGGGACTGGGGCGTAAGAAGCCAGATACGCAGTATTTT	CASSSRGLGRKKPDTQYF
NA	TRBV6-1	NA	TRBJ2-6	TGTGCCAGCGAGACAGGCTCTGGGGCCAACGTCCTGACTTTC	CASETGSGANVLTF
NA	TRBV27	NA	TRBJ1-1	TGTGCCAGCAGTCGATATCCAGACAGGTTCTACAACACTGAAGCTTTCTTT	CASSRYPDRFYNTEAFF
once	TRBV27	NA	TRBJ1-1	TGTGCCAGCAGTTTAGAGCGACAGCCCCGCACTGAAGCTTTCTTT	CASSLERQPRTEAFF
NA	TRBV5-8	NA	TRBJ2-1	TGTGCCGTTCGCCCCAATGAGCAGTTCTTC	CAVRPNEQFF
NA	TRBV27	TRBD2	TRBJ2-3	TGTGCCAGCAGCGGGGGGATGAGCACAGATACGCAGTATTTT	CASSGGMSTDTQYF
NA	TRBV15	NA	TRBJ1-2	TGTGCCACCAGCAGAGATGCCTATGGCTACACCTTC	CATSRDAYGYTF
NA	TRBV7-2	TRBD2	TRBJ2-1	TGTGCCAGCAGCCTGGGACTACTAGCCGATGAGCAGTTCTTC	CASSLGLLADEQFF
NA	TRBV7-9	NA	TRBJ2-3	TGTGCCAGCAGCTTCAGTGGGAGCACAGATACGCAGTATTTT	CASSFSGSTDTQYF
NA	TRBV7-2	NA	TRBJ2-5	TGTGCCAGCAGCTTAGTTCGGGAGACCCAGTACTTC	CASSLVRETQYF
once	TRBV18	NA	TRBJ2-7	TGTGCCAGCTCACCATTGGGGGCTCGTGGGGTGGAGCAGTACTTC	CASSPLGARGVEQYF
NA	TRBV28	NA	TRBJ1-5	TGTGCCAGCAGTTCTTTGGGTCAGCCCCAGCATTTT	CASSSLGQPQHF
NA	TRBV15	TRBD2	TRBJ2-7	TGTGCCACCAGCAGAGAAGGGAGGGGCGAGCAGTACTTC	CATSREGRGEQYF
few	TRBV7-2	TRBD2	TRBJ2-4	TGTGCCAGCAGCTTAGTAACTAGCGGGAGCTTTCAGTACTTC	CASSLVTSGSFQYF
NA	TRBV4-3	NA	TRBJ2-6	TGCGCCAGCAGTAAAAAGACGCCTGGGGGATCTGGGGCCAACGTCCTGACTTTC	CASSKKTPGGSGANVLTF
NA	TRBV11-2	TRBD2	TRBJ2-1	TGTGCCAGCAGCTTACGACTAGCGGGAGGGCATGAGCAGTTCTTC	CASSLRLAGGHEQFF
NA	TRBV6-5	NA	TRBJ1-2	TGTGCCAGCAGTTACATCGCAGGGCATTATGGCTACACCTTC	CASSYIAGHYGYTF
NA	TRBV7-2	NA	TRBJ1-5	TGTGCCAGCAGCTTGATGACTGCGAGCAATCAGCCCCAGCATTTT	CASSLMTASNQPQHF
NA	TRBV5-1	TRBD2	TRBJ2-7	TGCGCCAGCAGCTTGGAGACTAGCGGTACCGAGCAGTACTTC	CASSLETSGTEQYF
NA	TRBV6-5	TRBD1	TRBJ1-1	TGTGCCAGCAGTCGGGACAGACTGAACACTGAAGCTTTCTTT	CASSRDRLNTEAFF
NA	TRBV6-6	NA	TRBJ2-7	TGTGCCAGCAGTTCTACTAACTCCTACGAGCAGTACTTC	CASSSTNSYEQYF
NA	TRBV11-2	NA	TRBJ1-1	TGTGCCAGCAGCTTACTTTCCGCGAGAGCTTTCTTT	CASSLLSARAFF
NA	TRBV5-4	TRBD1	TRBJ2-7	TGTGCCAGCAGCTCCCGGACCGGGACAGGGTACGAGCAGTACTTC	CASSSRTGTGYEQYF
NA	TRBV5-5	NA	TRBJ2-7	TGTGCCAGCAGCCTGGTAGGGTACGAGCAGTACTTC	CASSLVGYEQYF
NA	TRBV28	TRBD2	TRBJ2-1	TGTGCCAGCATCACCGGGACTAGCAGAAACAATGAGCAGTTCTTC	CASITGTSRNNEQFF
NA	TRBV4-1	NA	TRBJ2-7	TGCGCCAGCAGCCAAGATCAAGTAGGGGGAAGTCGTCTATCCTACGAGCAGTACTTC	CASSQDQVGGSRLSYEQYF
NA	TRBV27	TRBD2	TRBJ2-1	TGTGCCAGCAGTTCGGGACTAGCGGGACCATACAATGAGCAGTTCTTC	CASSSGLAGPYNEQFF
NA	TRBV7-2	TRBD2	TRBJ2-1	TGTGCCAGCAGCTCAAGACTTGGGACTAGCGGGTTGACCTACAATGAGCAGTTCTTC	CASSSRLGTSGLTYNEQFF
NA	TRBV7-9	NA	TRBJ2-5	TGTGCCAGCAGCTTAGTTGGAGAGACCCAGTACTTC	CASSLVGETQYF
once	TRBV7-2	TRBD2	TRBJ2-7	TGTGCCAGCAGGACCGGACTAGCGGGATCCTACGAGCAGTACTTC	CASRTGLAGSYEQYF
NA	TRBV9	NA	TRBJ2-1	TGTGCCAGCAGCGTAGAATCCTACCACAATGAGCAGTTCTTC	CASSVESYHNEQFF
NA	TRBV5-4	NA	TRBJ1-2	TGTGCCAGCAGCCCAGGGGTCTTGTATGGCTACACCTTC	CASSPGVLYGYTF
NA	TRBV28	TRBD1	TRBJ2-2	TGTGCCAGCAGCCAGGGACAGGGGGCGCGGGCCGGGGAGCTGTTTTTT	CASSQGQGARAGELFF
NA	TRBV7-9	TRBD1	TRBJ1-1	TGTGCCAGCAGCCCCCGGGACAGGGGGACGGGTACTGAAGCTTTCTTT	CASSPRDRGTGTEAFF
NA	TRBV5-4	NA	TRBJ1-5	TGTGCCAGCAGCTTACGCAATCAGCCCCAGCATTTT	CASSLRNQPQHF
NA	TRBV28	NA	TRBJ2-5	TGTGCCAGCAATCGAGTTTGGGAGACCCAGTACTTC	CASNRVWETQYF
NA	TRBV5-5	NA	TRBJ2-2	TGTGCCAGCAGCGTCCGGGCCGCGAACACCGGGGAGCTGTTTTTT	CASSVRAANTGELFF
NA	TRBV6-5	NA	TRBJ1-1	TGTGCCAGCAGTTACGCCTTTTTAGGGTTCACTGAAGCTTTCTTT	CASSYAFLGFTEAFF
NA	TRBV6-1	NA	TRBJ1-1	TGTGCCAGCAAAGAGAGTCACACTGAAGCTTTCTTT	CASKESHTEAFF
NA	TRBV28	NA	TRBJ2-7	TGTGCCAGCAGTTTACGGGAACCTTTCTACGAGCAGTACTTC	CASSLREPFYEQYF
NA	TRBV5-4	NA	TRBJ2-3	TGTGCCAGCAGCTTGGACAGGGTGGGCACAGATACGCAGTATTTT	CASSLDRVGTDTQYF
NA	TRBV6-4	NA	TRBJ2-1	TGTGCCAGCAGTGGGTATAGGGGGGATGAGCAGTTCTTC	CASSGYRGDEQFF
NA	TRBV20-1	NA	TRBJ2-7	TGCAGTGCTAGGGGGATCACCGAGCAGTACTTC	CSARGITEQYF
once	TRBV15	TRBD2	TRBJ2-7	TGTGCCACCAGCAGAGACAGGACTAGCGGCCTATACTACGAGCAGTACTTC	CATSRDRTSGLYYEQYF
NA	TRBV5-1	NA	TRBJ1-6	TGCGCCAGCAGCTTGACAGCCAATAATTCACCCCTCCACTTT	CASSLTANNSPLHF
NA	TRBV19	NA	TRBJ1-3	TGTGCCAGTAGTATTGGGACGCCCTCTGGAAACACCATATATTTT	CASSIGTPSGNTIYF
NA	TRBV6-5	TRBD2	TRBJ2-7	TGTGCCAGCAGAAGTAGCGGGAGGGGCGAGCAGTACTTC	CASRSSGRGEQYF
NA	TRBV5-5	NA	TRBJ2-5	TGTGCCAGCAGCTTGGTAGGTGCAGGGGCAGAGACCCAGTACTTC	CASSLVGAGAETQYF
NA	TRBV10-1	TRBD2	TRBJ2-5	TGCGCCAGCAGTGAGGGGCTAGCGGGAGTTCAAGAGACCCAGTACTTC	CASSEGLAGVQETQYF